This entry features one TCR beta chain sequence. These data originate in a study of blood T cell repertoires in COVID-19. Study-level information: Samples taken during acute and convalescent COVID-19 were collected in the United States, Italy and Spain. Sources were T cells, B-cell-depleted T cells, or PBMCs; the material itself was cDNA or gDNA.

Deletions cut 6 bases from V and 4 bases from J, with 10 bases between. CDR1 is SNHLY, CDR2 FYNNEI, per germline. The CDR3 sequence is 13 residues long. In the original workflow: Amplifying reference gene primers gave estimates of nucleated cell counts. Assay used: immunoSEQ multiplex PCR; TCRdb lists only in-frame clones, some missing. V and J calls and clone size are given by that table; D and trimming were obtained from the DNA. The table shows 150,000 to 200,000 clones, with 86% occurring only once. The origin of this receptor is a man between 70 and 80 years old with acute or convalescent COVID-19. The chain is built from TRBV2 and TRBJ1-3; possibly TRBD1 for D (5 bases). Sample: peripheral blood. The CDR3 loop is CASRGEWGNTIYF. CDR3 sequence (DNA): TGTGCCAGCAGAGGGGAATGGGGAAACACCATATATTTT.